This T cell receptor beta chain originates from a study of T cells in Graves' hyperthyroidism and ophthalmopathy. Points from the study as a whole: Also found in blood were most expanded thyroid clonotypes above 0.001.

This clonotype has only a few counts. Its antigen is still unknown. Amplified TCR beta CDR3 regions derived from RNA transcripts. The study used the HTBI primer set for a first-round RT-PCR of the TCR CDR3. From the multiplex PCR reads, TCRdb called clonotypes with MiXCR, one entry per CDR3 protein. The sample gives around 520,000 distinct CDR3 sequences, around 22% of which show up once; around 11% is in the top ten. The CDR3 is 16 amino acids. V dropped 5 bases and J dropped 0 bases, with 16 bases sitting between them. Per the germline V gene, CDR1 is LNHDA and CDR2 is SQIVND (reference sequence). Patients showing uncontrolled infection, other autoimmune disease, pregnancy or lactation were ineligible. In making diagnoses, clinical symptoms, serum thyroxine and TRAb, thyroid ultrasound and orbital computed tomography were all used.

This TCR derives from a woman younger than 45 with Graves' ophthalmopathy. The chain recombines TRBV19 with TRBJ1-2; D ambiguous. Sequenced material: blood. CDR3 residues: CASSLGWTDANYGYTF. CDR3 nucleotides: TGTGCCAGTAGTCTCGGGTGGACGGACGCTAACTATGGCTACACCTTC.